The 24 T cell receptor beta chains below were found in one sample sequenced in a study of T cells after yellow fever vaccination. TCRdb used MiXCR to reprocess the 5' RACE reads, holding one entry per CDR3 protein. The sample lists some 500,000 distinct CDR3 sequences, less than 15% occurring once. Source: PBMCs, taken on the day of the yellow fever booster vaccination. The receptors derive from a young man who received the YFV17D yellow fever vaccine.

Only a few counts were recorded for this clonotype. The chain is built from TRBV7-2 and TRBJ2-1; a possible D gene is TRBD2 (6 bases). The CDR3 has 14 amino acids. Per the germline V gene, CDR1 is SGHTA and CDR2 is FQGNSA. Trimming took 4 bases from V and 6 from J, leaving 13 bases between them. The CDR3 sequence: CASSSGLALNEQFF. The CDR3 region has the DNA TGTGCCAGCAGCTCGGGACTCGCACTCAATGAGCAGTTCTTC.

The chain combines TRBV21-1 with TRBJ2-1; whether TRBD1, the table's D call, matches the DNA was not checked. TRBV21-1 is labeled a pseudogene. The length of the CDR3 is 17 residues. CDR3 sequence reads: CATREGGSTSGYNEQFF. The CDR3, as DNA: TGTGCCACCCGGGAAGGGGGCTCGACTAGCGGATACAATGAGCAGTTCTTC.

This clonotype showed up just once. In nucleotides, the CDR3 is TGCAGTGCTAGTCTCGGCGGGAGGGCCCGGGAGCAGTTCTTC. Translating it yields CSASLGGRAREQFF. The V gene is TRBV20-1, the J gene TRBJ2-1; 9 bases map to TRBD2. The V gene end was trimmed by 3 bases and the J gene end by 10 bases; junction bases not matched to a gene: 10. This CDR3 has 14 amino acids. CDR1 and CDR2 from the germline V gene are DFQATT and SNEGSKA (reference sequence).

The rearrangement uses TRBV6-2 or TRBV6-3 and TRBJ2-2; no clear D gene. Trimming left V 4 bases short and J 1 base short, with 10 bases between. The V gene's germline CDR1 is MNHEY and CDR2 SVGEGT. CDR3 length equals 15 residues. The CDR3 loop reads CASSLLRQNTGELFF. The CDR3 nucleotides read TGTGCCAGCAGTTTGTTGCGGCAGAACACCGGGGAGCTGTTTTTT.

This clonotype has only a few counts. This chain joins TRBV7-2 and TRBJ2-7; 7 positions match TRBD1. Germline V gene sequence: CDR1 SGHTA, CDR2 FQGNSA. The CDR3 spans 14 residues. V lost 6 bases and J lost 1; bases outside the gene matches: 6. The CDR3 DNA follows: TGTGCCAGCAGACGTCCGGGACAGTCCTACGAGCAGTACTTC. Protein: CASRRPGQSYEQYF.

The chain combines TRBV29-1 with TRBJ2-2; no clear D gene. The CDR3 runs to 14 residues. CDR1 and CDR2 (germline): SQVTM, ANQGSEA. Trimming stripped 4 bases from V and 0 bases from J, with 9 bases between. Here the CDR3 DNA reads TGCAGCGTTGTTTCACCGCCGAACACCGGGGAGCTGTTTTTT. Amino acids: CSVVSPPNTGELFF.

This clonotype was counted only a few times. This chain links TRBV18 with TRBJ2-5; the match to TRBD1 covers 9 bases. In germline, CDR1 is KGHSH, CDR2 LQKENI. The CDR3 runs 19 residues. J was trimmed by 5 bases and V by 3 bases; bases with no gene match: 19. The CDR3: CASSPVPGTGSGDGETQYF. In DNA form, the CDR3 reads TGTGCCAGCTCACCCGTCCCCGGGACAGGGTCAGGCGATGGGGAGACCCAGTACTTC.

This clonotype was observed a few times. The rearrangement links TRBV11-1 to TRBJ1-1; D is possibly TRBD1 (5 bases). CDR3 size: 13 residues. Germline V gene sequence: CDR1 SGHAT, CDR2 FQDESV (reference sequence). The V end was cut by 5 bases, the J end by 4 bases, with 11 bases between. The CDR3 here is CASSGDFPTEAFF. The CDR3, as DNA: TGTGCCAGCAGCGGGGACTTCCCCACTGAAGCTTTCTTT.

This clonotype was picked up a small number of times. The chain links TRBV7-9 to TRBJ2-7, with 9 bases that match TRBD2. The germline V gene encodes CDR1 SEHNR and CDR2 FQNEAQ (reference sequence). CDR3 length: 15 amino acids. Losses at the gene ends were 1 base for V and 5 bases for J; bases not matched to a gene: 6. The CDR3 DNA follows: TGTGCCAGCAGCTTAGATTTAGCGGGAGTTGACGAGCAGTACTTC. Amino acids: CASSLDLAGVDEQYF.

In its sample, this clonotype was seen a few times. V and J are TRBV20-1 and TRBJ1-4; 10 nucleotides agree with TRBD1. Per germline, CDR1 DFQATT and CDR2 SNEGSKA (reference sequence). CDR3 length equals 14 residues. Trimming took 6 bases from V and 2 from J; bases not matched to a gene: 3. The CDR3 DNA reads TGCAGTGCCCGGACAGGGGGGACTAATGAAAAACTGTTTTTT. Translation gives CSARTGGTNEKLFF.

The chain is built from TRBV13 and TRBJ2-1, with TRBD1 matching over 7 bases. J lost 8 bases, V lost 0 bases, and 4 bases had no gene match. The CDR3 has 14 amino acids. The germline V gene has CDR1 PRHDT and CDR2 FYEKMQ (reference sequence). CDR3 region: CASSLGTGFDEQFF. The CDR3 nucleotides are TGTGCCAGCAGCTTAGGGACAGGGTTTGATGAGCAGTTCTTC.

CDR3 nucleotide sequence: TGCGCCAGCAGCTCAGGGCGGATGGCCCAGTACTTC. It specifies CASSSGRMAQYF. The rearrangement joins TRBV5-1 to TRBJ2-5; tentatively, D is TRBD1 (5 bases). Germline lookup yields CDR1 SGHRS and CDR2 YFSETQ. The germline V and J ends were trimmed by 3 bases and 9 bases, with 12 bases remaining between them. The CDR3 runs to 12 residues.

This clonotype has only a few counts. The V gene is TRBV15, the J gene TRBJ1-1; D remains unclear. The CDR3 runs to 16 residues. Trimming removed 3 bases from V and 0 bases from J, with 14 bases in between. Germline V gene sequence: CDR1 LNHNV, CDR2 YYDKDF (reference sequence). CDR3 sequence: CATSRADQYLNTEAFF. DNA of the CDR3: TGTGCCACCAGCAGGGCAGATCAATACCTGAACACTGAAGCTTTCTTT.

The rearrangement joins TRBV6-5 to TRBJ2-3; D is uncertain. The CDR3 has 15 residues. With 0 bases removed from V and 0 bases from J, the gap between germline ends came to 7 bases. Per germline, CDR1 MNHEY and CDR2 SVGAGI. CDR3 DNA sequence: TGTGCCAGCAGTTACTCATGGGAAAGCACAGATACGCAGTATTTT. Translated, it gives CASSYSWESTDTQYF.

The chain uses TRBV19 and TRBJ1-1; D is possibly TRBD1 (5 bases). V was trimmed by 7 bases and J by 3 bases, leaving 15 bases between them. This CDR3 spans 14 amino acids. In germline, CDR1 is LNHDA, CDR2 SQIVND (reference sequence). CDR3 loop: CASKVRGADTEAFF. CDR3 DNA sequence: TGTGCCAGTAAAGTCCGGGGCGCGGACACTGAAGCTTTCTTT. The whole variable domain, remainder taken from reference TRBV19 and TRBJ1-1, is DGGITQSPKYLFRKEGQNVTLSCEQNLNHDAMYWYRQDPGQGLRLIYYSQIVNDFQKGDIAEGYSVSREKKESFPLTVTSAQKNPTAFYLCASKVRGADTEAFFGQGTRLTVV.

DNA of the CDR3: TGTGCCAGCAGCCGGACTATAGGAAAGCAGTATTTT. As protein: CASSRTIGKQYF. The chain links TRBV7-2 to TRBJ2-3; the D gene is possibly TRBD2 (6 bases). The CDR3 runs 12 residues. Germline values: CDR1 SGHTA, CDR2 FQGNSA. Trimming took 5 bases from V and 11 from J, leaving 14 bases between them.

This clonotype has at least ten counts. This chain uses TRBV5-6 with TRBJ2-1; TRBD2 matches 7 bases. The germline gives CDR1 SGHDT, CDR2 YYEEEE. Trimming at V came to 0 bases and at J to 7 bases, leaving 10 bases not matched to a gene. There are 16 residues in the CDR3. Written as DNA, the CDR3 is TGTGCCAGCAGCTTGGAGGGCGGGAGTAGTTTTAATGAGCAGTTCTTC. Translated: CASSLEGGSSFNEQFF.

In regard to this clonotype: The junction shows a germline mismatch at one end, possibly a read error. The V call is TRBV5-1, the J call TRBJ1-1, with 7 bases aligning to TRBD1. Germline V gene data show CDR1 as SGHRS and CDR2 as YFSETQ. The CDR3 runs to 14 residues. CDR3 sequence: CASSSNRGSTEAFF. The DNA for the CDR3 is TGCGCCAGTAGCTCTAACAGGGGAAGCACTGAAGCTTTCTTT. The whole variable domain, remainder taken from reference TRBV5-1 and TRBJ1-1, is KAGVTQTPRYLIKTRGQQVTLSCSPISGHRSVSWYQQTPGQGLQFLFEYFSETQRNKGNFPGRFSGRQFSNSRSEMNVSTLELGDSALYLCASSSNRGSTEAFFGQGTRLTVV.

The J gene is TRBJ2-7, the V gene TRBV6-2 or TRBV6-3; D not certain. V lost 7 bases to trimming and J lost 5 bases, with 9 bases between them. This CDR3 is 11 amino acids long. The V gene's germline CDR1 is MNHEY and CDR2 SVGEGT. The CDR3 nucleotides read TGTGCCAGCACAGACATGGACGAGCAGTACTTC. Translation: CASTDMDEQYF.

This sequence joins TRBV30 and TRBJ2-7; D remains unclear. The V gene's germline CDR1 is GTSNPN and CDR2 SVGIG (reference sequence). V gave up 3 bases and J gave up 3 bases, with 15 bases separating them. This CDR3 is built from 14 residues. The CDR3 is CAWSYRGLHYEQYF. For the CDR3, the DNA is TGTGCCTGGAGCTATCGAGGTCTCCACTACGAGCAGTACTTC. The entire variable domain, with the rest obtained from reference TRBV30 and TRBJ2-7, is as follows: SQTIHQWPATLVQPVGSPLSLECTVEGTSNPNLYWYRQAAGRGLQLLFYSVGIGQISSEVPQNLSASRPQDRQFILSSKKLLLSDSGFYLCAWSYRGLHYEQYFGPGTRLTVT.

In its sample, this clonotype was seen a few times. Here the CDR3 reads CSARTSPSGRSDTQYF. The CDR3 nucleotides are TGCAGTGCCAGAACATCTCCTAGCGGGAGGTCCGATACGCAGTATTTT. This rearrangement joins TRBV20-1 to TRBJ2-3; 11 bases line up with TRBD2. Germline CDR1 DFQATT, CDR2 SNEGSKA (reference sequence). The CDR3 runs to 16 residues. V lost 6 bases, J lost 6 bases, and 14 bases stayed unmatched.

This clonotype was seen only a few times. The V and J genes are TRBV13 and TRBJ2-5, with TRBD2 identical over 16 bases. Germline V gene lookup returns CDR1 PRHDT and CDR2 FYEKMQ (reference sequence). The trim removed 5 bases at V and 3 bases at J, leaving 3 bases unmatched. This CDR3 contains 16 residues. In DNA, the CDR3 is TGTGCCAGCAGCCATGGGACTAGCGGGAGGGAAGAGACCCAGTACTTC. Amino acids: CASSHGTSGREETQYF.

The chain combines TRBV7-9 with TRBJ2-3; weak D call: TRBD1 (6 bases). Germline-derived CDR1 and CDR2 are SEHNR and FQNEAQ (reference sequence). The CDR3 is 15 residues long. Trimming stripped 4 bases from V and 10 bases from J, with 21 bases between. The CDR3 nucleotides are TGTGCCAGCAGCTCCCTAAACGCCCACAGGGTAGCGCAGTATTTT. Translation gives CASSSLNAHRVAQYF.

CDR3 in amino acids: CAISDTGQGTEQYF. The DNA of the CDR3 is TGTGCCATCAGTGATACAGGACAGGGTACCGAGCAGTACTTC. This chain connects TRBV10-3 to TRBJ2-7; 8 bases align to TRBD1. The CDR3 runs to 14 residues. The germline gives CDR1 ENHRY, CDR2 SYGVKD. V was pared by 3 bases and J by 6 bases, with 7 bases of the junction left unmatched.